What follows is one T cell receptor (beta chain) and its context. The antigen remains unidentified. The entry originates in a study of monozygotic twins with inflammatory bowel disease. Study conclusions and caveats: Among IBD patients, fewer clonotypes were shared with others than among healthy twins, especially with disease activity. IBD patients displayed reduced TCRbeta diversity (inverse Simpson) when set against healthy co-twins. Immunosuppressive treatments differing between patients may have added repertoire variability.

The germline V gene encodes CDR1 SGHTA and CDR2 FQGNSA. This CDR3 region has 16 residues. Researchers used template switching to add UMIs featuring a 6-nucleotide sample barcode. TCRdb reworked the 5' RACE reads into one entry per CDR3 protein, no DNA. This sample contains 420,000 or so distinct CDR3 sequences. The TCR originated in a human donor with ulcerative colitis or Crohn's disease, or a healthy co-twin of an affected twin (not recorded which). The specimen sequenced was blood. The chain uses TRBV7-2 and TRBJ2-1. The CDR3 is CASSLRLVRNHSEQFF.